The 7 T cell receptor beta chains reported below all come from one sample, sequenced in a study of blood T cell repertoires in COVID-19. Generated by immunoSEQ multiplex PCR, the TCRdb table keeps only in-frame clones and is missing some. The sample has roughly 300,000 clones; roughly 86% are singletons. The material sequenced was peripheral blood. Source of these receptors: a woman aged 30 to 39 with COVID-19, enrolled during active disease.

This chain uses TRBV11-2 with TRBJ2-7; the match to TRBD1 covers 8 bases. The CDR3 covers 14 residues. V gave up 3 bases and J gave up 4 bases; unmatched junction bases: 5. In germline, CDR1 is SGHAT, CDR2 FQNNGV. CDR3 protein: CASSFNTGGYEQYF. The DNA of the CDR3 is TGTGCCAGCAGCTTTAATACAGGGGGATACGAGCAGTACTTC.

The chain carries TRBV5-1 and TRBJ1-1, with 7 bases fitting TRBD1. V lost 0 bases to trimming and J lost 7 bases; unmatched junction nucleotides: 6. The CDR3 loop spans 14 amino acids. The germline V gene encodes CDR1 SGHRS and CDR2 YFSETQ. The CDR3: CASSLVVGGNEAFF. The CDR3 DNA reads TGCGCCAGCAGCTTGGTAGTAGGGGGCAATGAAGCTTTCTTT.

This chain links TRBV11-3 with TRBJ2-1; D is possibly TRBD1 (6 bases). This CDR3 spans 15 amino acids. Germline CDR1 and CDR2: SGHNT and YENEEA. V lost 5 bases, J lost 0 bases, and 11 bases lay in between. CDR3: CASSQQGDSYNEQFF. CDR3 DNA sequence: TGTGCCAGCAGCCAACAGGGTGACTCCTACAATGAGCAGTTCTTC.

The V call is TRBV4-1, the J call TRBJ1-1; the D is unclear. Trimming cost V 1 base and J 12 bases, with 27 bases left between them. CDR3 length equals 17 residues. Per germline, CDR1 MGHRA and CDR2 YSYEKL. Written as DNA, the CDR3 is TGCGCCAGCAGCCAAGCCGACATGGGGTTGAGGGTAGGCAGACCTTTCTTT. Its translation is CASSQADMGLRVGRPFF.

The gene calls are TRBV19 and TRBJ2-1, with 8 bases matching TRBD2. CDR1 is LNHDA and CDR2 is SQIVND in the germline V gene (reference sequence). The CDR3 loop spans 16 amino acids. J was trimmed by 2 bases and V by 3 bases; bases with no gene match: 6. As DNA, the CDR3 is TGTGCCAGTAGTATTGATAGCGGGGCGGCCTACAATGAGCAGTTCTTC. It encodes CASSIDSGAAYNEQFF.

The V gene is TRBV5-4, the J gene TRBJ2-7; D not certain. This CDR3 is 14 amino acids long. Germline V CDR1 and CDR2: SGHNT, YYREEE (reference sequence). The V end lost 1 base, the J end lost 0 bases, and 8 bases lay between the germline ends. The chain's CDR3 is CASSLYPSSYEQYF. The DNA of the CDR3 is TGTGCCAGCAGCTTGTACCCGAGCTCCTACGAGCAGTACTTC. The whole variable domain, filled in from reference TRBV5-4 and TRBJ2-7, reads ETGVTQSPTHLIKTRGQQVTLRCSSQSGHNTVSWYQQALGQGPQFIFQYYREEENGRGNFPPRFSGLQFPNYSSELNVNALELDDSALYLCASSLYPSSYEQYFGPGTRLTVT.

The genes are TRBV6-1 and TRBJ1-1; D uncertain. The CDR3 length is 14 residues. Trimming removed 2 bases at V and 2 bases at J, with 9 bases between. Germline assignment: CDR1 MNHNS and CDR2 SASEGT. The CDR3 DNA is TGTGCCAGCAGTGAACGGGGTATAAACACTGAAGCTTTCTTT. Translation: CASSERGINTEAFF.